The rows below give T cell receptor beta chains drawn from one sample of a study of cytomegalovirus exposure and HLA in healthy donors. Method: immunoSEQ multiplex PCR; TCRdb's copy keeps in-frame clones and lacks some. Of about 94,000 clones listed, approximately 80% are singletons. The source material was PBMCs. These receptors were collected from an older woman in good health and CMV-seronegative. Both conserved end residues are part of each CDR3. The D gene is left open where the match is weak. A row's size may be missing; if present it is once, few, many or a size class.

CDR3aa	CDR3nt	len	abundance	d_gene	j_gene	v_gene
CASSTQGNTEAFF	TGTGCCAGCAGCACACAGGGTAACACTGAAGCTTTCTTT	13	-	-	TRBJ1-1	TRBV7-2
CASSPIQVSDTEAFF	TGTGCCAGCAGTCCCATACAGGTTTCCGACACTGAAGCTTTCTTT	15	-	-	TRBJ1-1	TRBV6-1
CASGTSGSIGEQYF	TGCGCCAGCGGTACTAGCGGGAGTATCGGCGAGCAGTACTTC	14	-	TRBD2	TRBJ2-7	TRBV5-1
CASSPQGDGDTQYF	TGTGCCAGCAGCCCGCAGGGGGATGGAGATACGCAGTATTTT	14	-	TRBD1	TRBJ2-3	TRBV7-6
CASSFSRATADTQYF	TGTGCCAGCAGCTTTTCCAGGGCGACGGCAGATACGCAGTATTTT	15	-	-	TRBJ2-3	TRBV7-2
CASSWDRGPTDTQYF	TGCGCCAGCAGCTGGGACAGGGGGCCCACAGATACGCAGTATTTT	15	-	TRBD1	TRBJ2-3	TRBV5-1
CATAGGISGANVLTF	TGTGCCACCGCGGGGGGTATCTCTGGGGCCAACGTCCTGACTTTC	15	-	TRBD2	TRBJ2-6	TRBV10-3
CASSLGQRGGTYEQYF	TGTGCCAGCAGCTTAGGCCAGCGGGGGGGGACCTACGAGCAGTACTTC	16	-	TRBD2	TRBJ2-7	TRBV7-2
CATSRDRGRVYEQYF	TGTGCCACCAGCAGAGATCGTGGCAGGGTCTACGAGCAGTACTTC	15	-	-	TRBJ2-7	TRBV15
CASSQNTGSTEAFF	TGTGCCAGCAGCCAAAACACAGGGAGCACTGAAGCTTTCTTT	14	-	-	TRBJ1-1	TRBV4-2
CAISEGPGNTEAFF	TGTGCCATCAGTGAGGGGCCAGGGAACACTGAAGCTTTCTTT	14	once	-	TRBJ1-1	TRBV10-3
CASIPGLSTDTQYF	TGTGCCAGCATCCCGGGACTTAGCACAGATACGCAGTATTTT	14	-	-	TRBJ2-3	TRBV2
CASSEGATSGGGETQYF	TGCGCCAGCAGCGAAGGTGCGACTAGCGGGGGAGGAGAGACCCAGTACTTC	17	-	TRBD2	TRBJ2-5	TRBV4-1
CASSGSNQPQHF	TGTGCCAGTAGCGGTAGCAATCAGCCCCAGCATTTT	12	-	-	TRBJ1-5	TRBV19
CAWTLSLGQPDSNQPQHF	TGTGCCTGGACCCTCTCACTCGGACAGCCCGATAGCAATCAGCCCCAGCATTTT	18	few	-	TRBJ1-5	TRBV30
CASSSSGWETQYF	TGTGCCAGCAGCTCCTCAGGTTGGGAGACCCAGTACTTC	13	-	-	TRBJ2-5	TRBV28
CASSLAGGSGANVLTF	TGTGCCAGCAGCTTAGCGGGGGGCTCTGGGGCCAACGTCCTGACTTTC	16	few	-	TRBJ2-6	TRBV7-9
CASSLDVSSNTEAFF	TGTGCCAGCAGCTTAGATGTCAGTTCGAACACTGAAGCTTTCTTT	15	-	-	TRBJ1-1	TRBV7-9
CASSPKGTGGYVHLTGANVLTF	TGTGCCAGCAGTCCAAAGGGGACAGGGGGCTACGTACATCTAACTGGGGCCAACGTCCTGACTTTC	22	-	TRBD1	TRBJ2-6	TRBV27
CASSAWTGGSDEQFF	TGCGCCAGCAGCGCTTGGACAGGGGGGTCCGATGAGCAGTTCTTC	15	-	TRBD1	TRBJ2-1	TRBV5-1
CASSFTGGSYEQYF	TGTGCCAGCAGCTTCACAGGGGGCTCCTACGAGCAGTACTTC	14	-	TRBD1	TRBJ2-7	TRBV5-6
CASDSYRYNQPQHF	TGTGCCAGCGACAGCTACAGGTACAATCAGCCCCAGCATTTT	14	-	-	TRBJ1-5	TRBV6-1
CASSFGANTEAFF	TGTGCCAGCAGCTTCGGAGCGAACACTGAAGCTTTCTTT	13	-	-	TRBJ1-1	TRBV7-2
CASHEVEVGQETQYF	TGTGCCAGCCACGAAGTAGAGGTGGGCCAAGAGACCCAGTACTTC	15	-	-	TRBJ2-5	TRBV5-6
CASRRNGRSTDTQYF	TGTGCCAGCAGGCGAAACGGGAGAAGCACAGATACGCAGTATTTT	15	-	-	TRBJ2-3	TRBV7-2
CASSPGVDEQYF	TGTGCCAGCAGCCCAGGGGTGGACGAGCAGTACTTC	12	few	-	TRBJ2-7	TRBV7-2
CASSAGQSSSIYF	TGTGCCAGCAGCGCTGGACAGTCGTCGTCCATATATTTT	13	-	-	TRBJ1-3	TRBV7-9
CASSLGLAAETQYF	TGTGCCAGCAGCTTGGGACTAGCGGCCGAGACCCAGTACTTC	14	once	TRBD2	TRBJ2-5	TRBV7-7
CATSRDRNYEQYF	TGTGCCACCAGCCGGGACAGAAACTACGAGCAGTACTTC	13	few	TRBD1	TRBJ2-7	TRBV15
CAINTGTSGTRDTQYF	TGTGCCATCAATACTGGGACTAGCGGTACTAGAGATACGCAGTATTTT	16	few	TRBD2	TRBJ2-3	TRBV10-3
CAISLTGGDQPQHF	TGTGCCATCAGCCTGACAGGGGGAGATCAGCCCCAGCATTTT	14	-	TRBD1	TRBJ1-5	TRBV10-3
CSAGPSAELFF	TGCAGTGCTGGCCCCTCCGCGGAACTGTTTTTT	11	-	-	TRBJ1-4	TRBV20-1
CASILGGGDTQYF	TGCGCCAGCATCCTTGGCGGGGGAGATACGCAGTATTTT	13	once	TRBD2	TRBJ2-3	TRBV10-2
CASSWGQGANTEAFF	TGCGCCAGCAGCTGGGGACAGGGGGCGAACACTGAAGCTTTCTTT	15	-	TRBD1	TRBJ1-1	TRBV5-1
CASSLGLAGEYEQYF	TGCGCCAGCAGCTTGGGACTAGCGGGAGAGTACGAGCAGTACTTC	15	-	TRBD2	TRBJ2-7	TRBV5-1
CASSGPGGRTEAFF	TGTGCCAGCAGTGGGCCGGGAGGGAGGACTGAAGCTTTCTTT	14	few	-	TRBJ1-1	TRBV6-1
CASSYSRGNTIYF	TGTGCCAGCAGTTACTCGAGGGGAAACACCATATATTTT	13	-	-	TRBJ1-3	TRBV6-5
CAWSVLGLGYTF	TGTGCCTGGAGTGTACTAGGTCTTGGCTACACCTTC	12	-	-	TRBJ1-2	TRBV30
CSDSWEEAFF	TGCAGCGATTCTTGGGAGGAAGCTTTCTTT	10	few	-	TRBJ1-1	TRBV29-1
CASSQEVAGGYYGYTF	TGCGCCAGCAGCCAAGAGGTCGCGGGGGGCTACTATGGCTACACCTTC	16	-	-	TRBJ1-2	TRBV4-1
CASSSRAGNTEAFF	TGTGCCAGCAGCTCTCGGGCGGGGAACACTGAAGCTTTCTTT	14	-	-	TRBJ1-1	TRBV13